This T cell receptor beta chain emerged from a study of T cells in localized non-small cell lung cancer. Study-level results: Highest T cell clonality was seen in uninvolved adjacent lung, surpassing that measured in tumor.

Only in-frame clones appear in the TCRdb table, and some are missing; sequencing was by immunoSEQ multiplex PCR. There are 35,000 to 50,000 clones in the sample; 91% occur only once, and 8% to 11% lies in the top ten. In its sample, this clone was seen a few times. Antigen unknown. The CDR3 spans 16 residues. Germline CDR1 and CDR2: MGHRA and YSYEKL. V was trimmed by 1 base and J by 1 base, leaving 14 bases between them. The sample was PBMCs, taken before any cancer treatment. This TCR was recovered from a woman between 35 and 75 years old with stage II lung adenocarcinoma. The V gene is TRBV4-1, the J gene TRBJ2-7, with D possibly matching TRBD1 (6 bases). In DNA, the CDR3 is TGCGCCAGCAGCCAAGGAGGAAACGACAGGTCCTACGAGCAGTACTTC. As protein: CASSQGGNDRSYEQYF.